Below, one TCR beta chain is given with its context. Its target is not known. CDR1 SGHNT and CDR2 YYREEE come from the germline V gene (reference sequence). V was pared by 4 bases and J by 3 bases, with 4 bases of the junction left unmatched. CDR3 length: 14 residues. These data are taken from a study of STAT3 mutations in large granular lymphocyte leukemia. General study points: Sampling intervals varied between patients and samples. In about 30% of the 18 patients, new TCR clonotypes emerged after therapy. At least one immunodominant TCR beta clonotype appeared in every T-cell large granular lymphocyte leukemia patient.

Repertoires were generated with immunoSEQ multiplex PCR, while TCRdb's copy carries only in-frame clones and drops some. The profile shows approximately 42,000 clones, about 81% of them singletons. The clonotype originates from a human donor with T large granular lymphocyte leukemia. Some clones in this sample may be carry-over from other donors' samples. Source material: PBMCs. V usage is TRBV5-4 and J usage is TRBJ2-1; TRBD2 matches 7 bases. The DNA of the CDR3 is TGTGCCAGCAGCCTGGGCGGGGGCTACAATGAGCAGTTCTTC. Translating gives CASSLGGGYNEQFF. Full variable domain (missing parts from reference TRBV5-4 and TRBJ2-1): ETGVTQSPTHLIKTRGQQVTLRCSSQSGHNTVSWYQQALGQGPQFIFQYYREEENGRGNFPPRFSGLQFPNYSSELNVNALELDDSALYLCASSLGGGYNEQFFGPGTRLTVL.